This T cell receptor (beta chain) was sequenced in a study of blood T cells in healthy people across ages. Study-wide results and limits: Compared with aged donors, long-lived donors showed fewer expanded clones, suggesting selection.

With respect to this clonotype: Its target is unknown.

Together with a sample-barcoded 5' primer, a J-beta primer mix was included in a second PCR lasting roughly 6 to 12 cycles. One entry per CDR3 protein results from TCRdb running MiXCR on the 5' RACE reads. The sample consists of 1.5 million to 2 million distinct CDR3 sequences, about 30% of them appearing once. Deletions cut 4 bases from V and 6 bases from J, with 15 bases between. The CDR3 sequence is 14 residues long. Germline CDR1 SGHAT, CDR2 FQNNGV. Material: blood. The source of this sequence is a woman aged 25 to 45 in good health. The chain joins TRBV11-2 to TRBJ1-1; TRBD1 is a possible D gene (6 bases). The CDR3 bases are TGTGCCAGCAGCTCCCAAGGGGGGGTTGCTGAAGCTTTCTTT. Amino acid sequence: CASSSQGGVAEAFF.